The 10 T cell receptor beta chains in this list originate from one sample, sequenced in a study of blood T cell repertoires in COVID-19. The data were produced by immunoSEQ multiplex PCR, yet TCRdb's version contains in-frame clones alone and is incomplete. In the table there are tens of thousands of clones, 84% of which are singletons. The sample was peripheral blood. The receptors were sampled from a human donor in a cohort sampled during active COVID-19.

The rearrangement uses TRBV4-1 and TRBJ2-7; 7 bases fit TRBD2. With 1 base clipped from V and 5 bases from J, the junction kept 5 bases outside the gene matches. Germline lookup yields CDR1 MGHRA and CDR2 YSYEKL. There are 14 residues in the CDR3. This chain's CDR3 is CASSQVAGEDEQYF. In nucleotides, the CDR3 is TGCGCCAGCAGCCAAGTGGCGGGAGAGGACGAGCAGTACTTC.

V gene TRBV9 combines with J gene TRBJ2-3, with 8 bases aligning to TRBD2. CDR3 length: 17 amino acids. The V gene's germline CDR1 is SGDLS and CDR2 YYNGEE. Trimming took 2 bases from V and 1 from J; bases not matched to a gene: 9. The CDR3 here is CASSVPGAGARTDTQYF. The CDR3 bases are TGTGCCAGCAGCGTCCCAGGAGCGGGGGCGCGCACAGATACGCAGTATTTT.

The chain combines TRBV5-6 with TRBJ2-7; tentative D call: TRBD2 (6 bases). The ends were cut back, 5 bases at V and 6 bases at J, with 15 bases in the middle. This CDR3 comprises 13 residues. The germline CDR1 and CDR2 sequences are SGHDT and YYEEEE. CDR3 coding DNA: TGTGCCAGCAGTACTATTGTGGGGGGCGAGCAGTACTTC. It specifies CASSTIVGGEQYF.

This chain links TRBV5-6 with TRBJ2-5, with D maybe TRBD1 (5 bases). Germline lookup yields CDR1 SGHDT and CDR2 YYEEEE. Trimming pared 1 base from V and 9 bases from J, leaving 10 bases between. The CDR3 length is 12 residues. The CDR3 spells CASSLTVGAQYF. CDR3 sequence (DNA): TGTGCCAGCAGCTTGACCGTAGGGGCCCAGTACTTC.

This chain uses TRBV10-2 with TRBJ1-3; D unclear. CDR3 length equals 15 residues. Germline CDR1 and CDR2: WSHSY and SAAADI. V dropped 6 bases and J dropped 0 bases, with 12 bases sitting between them. As DNA, the CDR3 is TGCGCCAGCAGCCTGGTGGGGAGCTCTGGAAACACCATATATTTT. Protein product: CASSLVGSSGNTIYF.

This clone was detected once. The chain carries TRBV19 and TRBJ1-1, with TRBD1 as a possible D gene (6 bases). The length of the CDR3 is 15 residues. Germline V gene data show CDR1 as LNHDA and CDR2 as SQIVND (reference sequence). The ends were cut back, 1 base at V and 6 bases at J, with 15 bases in the middle. The CDR3 sequence: CASSIGFDRPAEAFF. The DNA of the CDR3 is TGTGCCAGTAGTATAGGATTTGACAGGCCAGCTGAAGCTTTCTTT.

The chain uses TRBV5-1 and TRBJ1-2; tentative D call: TRBD1 (5 bases). The V and J ends lost 6 bases and 7 bases respectively, with 22 bases between them. The CDR3 sequence is 15 residues long. Germline V gene sequence: CDR1 SGHRS, CDR2 YFSETQ. This CDR3 is CASTLESTGIVGYTF. DNA for the CDR3: TGCGCCAGCACCCTAGAAAGCACAGGAATAGTTGGCTACACCTTC.

V is TRBV4-1 and J is TRBJ1-1, with D perhaps TRBD1 (5 bases). Between the trimmed V and J ends, which lost 2 bases and 2 bases, there was a span of 12 bases. This CDR3 is built from 15 residues. Germline V CDR1 and CDR2: MGHRA, YSYEKL. The CDR3 DNA sequence: TGCGCCAGCAGCCAAACCCTAGGGGATAACACTGAAGCTTTCTTT. As protein: CASSQTLGDNTEAFF.

The V call is TRBV2, the J call TRBJ2-1, with 9 bases lining up with TRBD2. The CDR3 is made up of 14 amino acids. V was pared by 4 bases and J by 9 bases, with 7 bases of the junction left unmatched. In germline, CDR1 is SNHLY, CDR2 FYNNEI. Here the CDR3 reads CASSGYLAGTEQFF. The CDR3 DNA is TGTGCCAGCAGTGGTTACCTAGCGGGAACTGAGCAGTTCTTC.

The chain employs TRBV7-9 and TRBJ2-2, with 8 bases matching TRBD1. The length of the CDR3 is 14 residues. J lost 3 bases, V lost 3 bases, and 0 bases had no gene match. Germline loops: CDR1 SEHNR, CDR2 FQNEAQ (reference sequence). The CDR3 bases are TGTGCCAGCAGCTTGACAGGGGACACCGGGGAGCTGTTTTTT. As protein: CASSLTGDTGELFF.